The 15 T cell receptor beta chains below all came from one sample that was sequenced in a study of blood T cells in healthy people across ages. Sample-barcoded 5' priming and a J-beta primer mix drove a second PCR of about 6 to 12 cycles. MiXCR, applied by TCRdb to the 5' RACE reads, yields one record per CDR3 protein. This sample carries some 1.5 million distinct CDR3 sequences, roughly 27% of them seen once, and the ten largest clones take approximately 7.7%. The specimen was blood. These receptors originate from a woman aged 30 to 39 in good health.

A few counts support this clonotype. The chain employs TRBV5-1 and TRBJ2-1, with D possibly TRBD1 on 5 matching bases. This CDR3 has 13 residues. Trimming removed 4 bases at V and 4 bases at J, with 9 bases between. Germline loops: CDR1 SGHRS, CDR2 YFSETQ. The CDR3 region has the DNA TGCGCCAGCAGCCAGACAGCTTACAATGAGCAGTTCTTC. Translated: CASSQTAYNEQFF.

The chain couples TRBV7-7 to TRBJ2-5, with D uncertain. Trimming removed 4 bases at V and 2 bases at J, with 23 bases between. The germline V gene encodes CDR1 SSHAT and CDR2 FNYEAQ (reference sequence). CDR3 size: 18 residues. The CDR3 DNA is TGTGCCAGCAGCTCTAATATAGGAGTGGGAAACCCGCAAGAGACCCAGTACTTC. This sequence encodes CASSSNIGVGNPQETQYF.

With respect to this clonotype: No DNA is shown, since the ends of the CDR3 on it are uncertain; the CDR3 is the one TCRdb lists. The genes are TRBV7-5 and TRBJ1-5. TRBV7-5 is described as a pseudogene. The CDR3 has 16 residues if both end residues are counted. The CDR3 here is CISVSEATRCNQPQHF.

Concerning this clonotype itself: A read error may produce the germline difference seen at one junction end. The rearrangement joins TRBV2 to TRBJ2-4; TRBD2 matches at 10 bases. Per germline, CDR1 SNHLY and CDR2 FYNNEI. This CDR3 spans 12 amino acids. The CDR3 DNA is TGTGCCAGCAGTGAGATAGCGGGGGGCCCCCCCTTC. Translating it yields CASSEIAGGPPF.

This clonotype was picked up a small number of times. The chain has TRBV12-3 or TRBV12-4 and TRBJ2-7; maybe TRBD2 (5 bases). The CDR3 is 14 amino acids. Trimming pared 5 bases from V and 4 bases from J, leaving 15 bases between. The CDR3 reads CASSIGRDAYEQYF. In DNA, the CDR3 is TGTGCCAGCAGTATAGGTCGGGATGCATACGAGCAGTACTTC.

As concerns this clonotype: Being one base from a much bigger clone, this may be a read error. This sequence joins TRBV12-3 or TRBV12-4 and TRBJ1-2; 8 bases align to TRBD1. The trim removed 5 bases at V and 7 bases at J, leaving 9 bases unmatched. CDR3 length equals 14 residues. DNA of the CDR3: TGTGCCAGCAGTCGATCGCAGGGGGCGGTTGGCTACACCTTC. It encodes CASSRSQGAVGYTF.

This clonotype was counted many times. This chain links TRBV20-1 with TRBJ2-5; 12 bases are a match to TRBD1. The CDR3 is made up of 13 amino acids. Germline V CDR1 and CDR2: DFQATT, SNEGSKA (reference sequence). The CDR3 region is CSAGTGGGETQYF. Here the CDR3 DNA reads TGCAGCGCAGGGACAGGGGGCGGAGAGACCCAGTACTTC.

This clonotype was detected only once. The rearrangement joins TRBV20-1 to TRBJ2-4; TRBD1 matches 7 bases. TRBJ2-5 matches the DNA end more closely, so the J call is doubtful. From germline, CDR1 is DFQATT and CDR2 SNEGSKA (reference sequence). The CDR3 extends over 13 amino acids. The CDR3 DNA is TGCAGTGCTCAGGACAGGTTACAAGAGACCCAGTACTTC. This codes for CSAQDRLQETQYF.

This clonotype has just a few counts. The chain carries TRBV6-1 and TRBJ2-7, with D uncertain. The germline CDR1 and CDR2 sequences are MNHNS and SASEGT. This CDR3 has 13 amino acids. V lost 7 bases and J 0 bases, leaving 10 bases between the germline ends. The CDR3 coding sequence is TGTGCCAGCACTATGGACGGCTCCTACGAGCAGTACTTC. It specifies CASTMDGSYEQYF.

The rearrangement joins TRBV12-3 or TRBV12-4 to TRBJ2-3; D is unresolved. The V gene lost 4 bases and the J gene lost 2 bases, with 13 bases spanning the gap. CDR3 length: 15 residues. Here the CDR3 DNA reads TGTGCCAGCAGTTCGCCCGGGTTCTTCACAGATACGCAGTATTTT. Protein sequence: CASSSPGFFTDTQYF.

In the case of this clonotype: This may be a read error, as it is one base from a much larger clone. The rearrangement links TRBV4-3 to TRBJ2-4; possibly TRBD1 or TRBD2 for D (5 bases each). The V gene's germline CDR1 is LGHNA and CDR2 YSLEER. V lost 0 bases and J lost 3, with 12 bases in between. The CDR3 length is 16 residues. The CDR3 is CASSQDRTLVKNIQYF. The DNA for the CDR3 is TGCGCCAGCAGCCAAGATAGGACACTAGTCAAAAACATTCAGTACTTC.

V and J are TRBV5-6 and TRBJ2-5; no firm D call. Germline CDR1 is SGHDT and CDR2 is YYEEEE. Deletions cut 0 bases from V and 5 bases from J, with 14 bases between. The CDR3 loop spans 15 amino acids. The CDR3 spells CASSLATGSLETQYF. The CDR3 bases are TGTGCCAGCAGCTTGGCTACCGGAAGTCTGGAGACCCAGTACTTC.

Concerning this clonotype: Just one base apart from a much larger clone, this may be a read error. The chain couples TRBV29-1 to TRBJ2-7, with 7 bases that match TRBD1. Germline assignment: CDR1 SQVTM and CDR2 ANQGSEA. The CDR3 contains 14 residues. V dropped 3 bases and J dropped 2; count of bases not matched to a gene: 7. This CDR3 reads CSVEHRDSPYEQYF. The CDR3 nucleotides read TGCAGCGTTGAGCACCGGGACAGCCCCTACGAGCAGTACTTC.

V gene TRBV12-3 or TRBV12-4 combines with J gene TRBJ1-4; 8 positions agree with TRBD1. This CDR3 is 14 amino acids long. Losses at the gene ends were 5 bases for V and 8 bases for J; bases not matched to a gene: 7. CDR3 nucleotides: TGTGCCAGCAGTGAACAGGGGGGGTTCGAAAAACTGTTTTTT. This translates into CASSEQGGFEKLFF.

Here the CDR3 reads CAWSVGPFDEQFF. CDR3 sequence (DNA): TGTGCCTGGAGTGTAGGCCCCTTCGATGAGCAGTTCTTC. The chain couples TRBV30 to TRBJ2-1; no definite D call. The CDR3 runs 13 residues. Germline V gene data show CDR1 as GTSNPN and CDR2 as SVGIG (reference sequence). V shed 0 bases and J shed 8 bases, with 11 bases lying between them.